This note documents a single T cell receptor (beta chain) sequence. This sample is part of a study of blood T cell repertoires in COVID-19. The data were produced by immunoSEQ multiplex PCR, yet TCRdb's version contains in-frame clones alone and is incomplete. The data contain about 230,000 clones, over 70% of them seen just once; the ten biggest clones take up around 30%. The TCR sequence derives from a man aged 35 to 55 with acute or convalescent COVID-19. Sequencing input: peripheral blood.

CDR3 DNA: TGTGCCAGCAGCCACCGGGACAGGGGGGTGAATAAGCCCCAGCATTTT. Translating it yields CASSHRDRGVNKPQHF. The V and J genes are TRBV3-1 (or the pseudogene TRBV3-2) and TRBJ1-5; 11 bases are shared with TRBD1. This CDR3 contains 16 residues. V shed 3 bases and J 8 bases; nucleotides not matched to a gene: 9. CDR1 LGHDT and CDR2 YNNKEL come from the germline V gene (reference sequence).